One sample yielded the 30 T cell receptor beta chains listed below, sequenced in a study of blood T cell repertoires in COVID-19. The repertoire was sequenced with immunoSEQ multiplex PCR; TCRdb's copy has only in-frame clones and lacks some. The table has around 170,000 clones, about 88% seen once. Sequenced input: peripheral blood. The receptors originated from a man in his sixties with acute or convalescent COVID-19.

The chain recombines TRBV6-1 with TRBJ1-1; unclear D gene. The ends were cut back, 3 bases at V and 0 bases at J, with 8 bases in the middle. The CDR3 has 14 amino acids. Per germline, CDR1 MNHNS and CDR2 SASEGT. The CDR3 loop is CASSDFFMNTEAFF. The CDR3 DNA sequence: TGTGCCAGCAGTGATTTTTTCATGAACACTGAAGCTTTCTTT.

This chain connects TRBV10-3 to TRBJ2-2; 12 bases are shared with TRBD1. The CDR3 has 18 amino acids. Germline loops: CDR1 ENHRY, CDR2 SYGVKD. The junction had 8 bases not matched to a gene; V was cut back by 4 bases and J by 2 bases. CDR3 sequence reads: CAISASFGTGGNTGELFF. In DNA, the CDR3 is TGTGCCATCAGTGCCTCTTTTGGGACAGGGGGCAACACCGGGGAGCTGTTTTTT.

The V call is TRBV3-1 (or the pseudogene TRBV3-2), the J call TRBJ2-1; 10 positions agree with TRBD2. CDR1 and CDR2 (germline): LGHDT, YNNKEL (reference sequence). The CDR3 contains 16 residues. V lost 1 base, J lost 3 bases, and 3 bases stayed unmatched. In DNA form, the CDR3 reads TGTGCCAGCAGCCAAGCTAGCGGGAGCCACTACAATGAGCAGTTCTTC. Protein: CASSQASGSHYNEQFF.

The rearrangement links TRBV11-3 to TRBJ1-2; 10 bases line up with TRBD1. The CDR3 is 13 amino acids. The germline CDR1 and CDR2 sequences are SGHNT and YENEEA. With 5 bases clipped from V and 8 bases from J, the junction kept 5 bases outside the gene matches. The CDR3: CASSPTGGVGYTF. For the CDR3, the DNA is TGTGCCAGCAGCCCGACAGGGGGCGTCGGCTACACCTTC. Based on the CDR3 plus reference TRBV11-3 and TRBJ1-2, the full variable domain is EAGVVQSPRYKIIEKKQPVAFWCNPISGHNTLYWYLQNLGQGPELLIRYENEEAVDDSQLPKDRFSAERLKGVDSTLKIQPAELGDSAVYLCASSPTGGVGYTFGSGTRLTVV.

The rearrangement uses TRBV6-6 and TRBJ1-2; 7 nucleotides line up with TRBD1. The J segment lost 4 bases and the V segment lost 3 bases, leaving 8 bases of the junction unmatched. The CDR3 sequence is 15 residues long. In germline, CDR1 is MNHNY, CDR2 SVGAGI (reference sequence). The CDR3 bases are TGTGCCAGCAGTTATTCACCGGGACAGAGCTATGGCTACACCTTC. Translation: CASSYSPGQSYGYTF.

V and J are TRBV7-9 and TRBJ2-5, with 7 bases identical to TRBD2. V shed 5 bases, J shed 1 base, and the junction held 7 bases outside the gene matches. The CDR3 sequence is 15 residues long. Germline values: CDR1 SEHNR, CDR2 FQNEAQ (reference sequence). The CDR3 DNA reads TGTGCCAGCAGCACATCGGGCGGGGGCCAAGAGACCCAGTACTTC. Translation gives CASSTSGGGQETQYF. Filled out from reference TRBV7-9 and TRBJ2-5, the complete variable domain reads DTGVSQNPRHKITKRGQNVTFRCDPISEHNRLYWYRQTLGQGPEFLTYFQNEAQLEKSRLLSDRFSAERPKGSFSTLEIQRTEQGDSAMYLCASSTSGGGQETQYFGPGTRLLVL.

V gene TRBV6-4 combines with J gene TRBJ2-5, with D possibly matching TRBD1 (6 bases). The CDR3 has 17 residues. V was trimmed by 0 bases and J by 0 bases, leaving 14 bases between them. Germline CDR1 reads MRHNA; CDR2 reads SNTAGT. The CDR3 bases are TGTGCCAGCAGTGACTCTTGGCCGGGACATCACCAAGAGACCCAGTACTTC. Protein product: CASSDSWPGHHQETQYF.

V usage is TRBV7-3 and J usage is TRBJ2-5, with a weak D call TRBD2 (5 bases). Per the germline V gene, CDR1 is SGHTA and CDR2 is FQGTGA. V was clipped by 3 bases and J by 2 bases, with 7 bases between them. The CDR3 totals 13 residues. CDR3 protein: CASSLRVQETQYF. For the CDR3, the DNA is TGTGCCAGCAGCTTGCGGGTTCAAGAGACCCAGTACTTC. The entire variable domain, with the rest obtained from reference TRBV7-3 and TRBJ2-5, is as follows: GAGVSQTPSNKVTEKGKYVELRCDPISGHTALYWYRQSLGQGPEFLIYFQGTGAADDSGLPNDRFFAVRPEGSVSTLKIQRTERGDSAVYLCASSLRVQETQYFGPGTRLLVL.

A single count supports this clone. V is TRBV4-1 and J is TRBJ2-3; 7 positions match TRBD2. The junction had 6 bases not matched to a gene; V was cut back by 7 bases and J by 5 bases. Germline CDR1 is MGHRA and CDR2 is YSYEKL. The CDR3 contains 13 residues. CDR3 loop: CASKTSQGDTQYF. The CDR3, as DNA: TGCGCCAGCAAGACTAGCCAAGGAGATACGCAGTATTTT.

This chain connects TRBV4-2 to TRBJ1-4; the D is unclear. CDR1 and CDR2 from the germline V gene are LGHNA and YNFKEQ. Trimming removed 4 bases at V and 0 bases at J, with 12 bases between. The CDR3 consists of 16 residues. In DNA, the CDR3 is TGTGCCAGCAGCCCGTCACACGGGGCAACTAATGAAAAACTGTTTTTT. Amino acids: CASSPSHGATNEKLFF.

V gene TRBV7-3 combines with J gene TRBJ2-7; 10 bases are a match to TRBD2. The CDR3 runs to 13 residues. Trimming at V came to 6 bases and at J to 3 bases, leaving 2 bases not matched to a gene. Germline-derived CDR1 and CDR2 are SGHTA and FQGTGA. The CDR3 coding sequence is TGTGCCAGCAGATCTAGCGGGAGCTACGAGCAGTACTTC. Protein: CASRSSGSYEQYF.

This clone appeared once. The identical CDR3 is also encoded by other nucleotide sequences in the sample. This rearrangement joins TRBV5-1 to TRBJ1-4, with a tentative D call TRBD1 (5 bases). The CDR3 has 14 amino acids. The V end was cut by 4 bases, the J end by 0 bases, with 7 bases between. Germline loops: CDR1 SGHRS, CDR2 YFSETQ. The DNA of the CDR3 is TGCGCCAGCAGCCCGGGGGCAACTAATGAAAAACTGTTTTTT. Translated: CASSPGATNEKLFF. Filled out from reference TRBV5-1 and TRBJ1-4, the complete variable domain reads KAGVTQTPRYLIKTRGQQVTLSCSPISGHRSVSWYQQTPGQGLQFLFEYFSETQRNKGNFPGRFSGRQFSNSRSEMNVSTLELGDSALYLCASSPGATNEKLFFGSGTQLSVL.

This clone was picked up one time. J is TRBJ2-7 and V is TRBV18; the D is unclear. Germline V gene sequence: CDR1 KGHSH, CDR2 LQKENI. The CDR3 spans 14 residues. The ends were cut back, 0 bases at V and 2 bases at J, with 8 bases in the middle. The CDR3 loop is CASSPPTRPYEQYV. CDR3 nucleotide sequence: TGTGCCAGCTCACCACCGACCAGGCCCTACGAGCAGTACGTC.

The chain links TRBV6-5 to TRBJ2-1; no reliable D call. Germline V lookup: CDR1 MNHEY, CDR2 SVGAGI. The CDR3 is 13 amino acids. Trimming stripped 6 bases from V and 7 bases from J, with 13 bases between. The CDR3 coding sequence is TGTGCCAGCAGCCCCTCGCGCCTTAATGAGCAGTTCTTC. Its translation is CASSPSRLNEQFF.

This chain links TRBV6-2 or TRBV6-3 with TRBJ1-1, with D tentatively TRBD1 (6 bases). Germline V gene lookup returns CDR1 MNHEY and CDR2 SVGEGT. The CDR3 contains 14 residues. Trimming took off 2 bases at V and 4 bases at J, with 11 bases between the two ends. As DNA, the CDR3 is TGTGCCAGCAGTTACGGGGGGGCTCGCACTGAAGCTTTCTTT. Translated, it gives CASSYGGARTEAFF.

CDR3 bases: TGTGCCAGCAGCCAATTTGACAGGCAGGGGTACTATGGCTACACCTTC. Its protein product is CASSQFDRQGYYGYTF. The chain combines TRBV3-1 (or the pseudogene TRBV3-2) with TRBJ1-2; a weak D match, TRBD1 (6 bases). CDR1 and CDR2 (germline): LGHDT, YNNKEL (reference sequence). This CDR3 has 16 residues. V lost 2 bases and J lost 3, with 16 bases in between.

The chain has TRBV5-1 and TRBJ2-3; D is uncertain. V was pared by 3 bases and J by 2 bases, with 7 bases between. The V gene's germline CDR1 is SGHRS and CDR2 YFSETQ. This CDR3 region has 13 residues. The CDR3 DNA sequence: TGCGCCAGCAGCTCGGAGCTCACAGATACGCAGTATTTT. Translated: CASSSELTDTQYF.

The rearrangement uses TRBV18 and TRBJ1-1; D may be TRBD1 (6 bases). Per germline, CDR1 KGHSH and CDR2 LQKENI. The CDR3 runs 15 residues. V dropped 3 bases and J dropped 2 bases, with 13 bases sitting between them. Written as DNA, the CDR3 is TGTGCCAGCTCACCCCCTCGGACAGCTAACACTGAAGCTTTCTTT. It is translated as CASSPPRTANTEAFF.

The V gene is TRBV24-1, the J gene TRBJ2-1; D remains unclear. V shed 0 bases and J shed 10 bases, with 6 bases lying between them. CDR3 length: 12 amino acids. CDR1 KGHDR and CDR2 SFDVKD come from the germline V gene. The CDR3, as DNA: TGTGCCACCAGTGATTTGACAGACGAGCAGTTCTTC. Encoded protein: CATSDLTDEQFF.

CDR3 DNA sequence: TGCGCCAGCAGCTTGTTTTCGGGGACAGATACGCAGTATTTT. As protein: CASSLFSGTDTQYF. This chain uses TRBV5-1 with TRBJ2-3; D possibly corresponds to TRBD2 (5 bases). The germline V gene encodes CDR1 SGHRS and CDR2 YFSETQ. The CDR3 sequence is 14 residues long. Deletions cut 1 base from V and 3 bases from J, with 9 bases between.

V is TRBV6-6 and J is TRBJ1-4; D uncertain. V was trimmed by 0 bases and J by 4 bases, leaving 6 bases between them. The V gene's germline CDR1 is MNHNY and CDR2 SVGAGI (reference sequence). This CDR3 has 14 residues. The CDR3 DNA is TGTGCCAGCAGTTACTCCAGGAATAATGAAAAACTGTTTTTT. This translates into CASSYSRNNEKLFF.

This chain connects TRBV30 to TRBJ1-2; D unresolved. Germline lookup yields CDR1 GTSNPN and CDR2 SVGIG (reference sequence). The germline V and J ends were trimmed by 3 bases and 5 bases, with 13 bases remaining between them. CDR3 length equals 13 residues. This CDR3 reads CAWRPSTEYGYTF. CDR3 DNA: TGTGCCTGGAGACCCTCGACGGAGTATGGCTACACCTTC. The entire variable domain, with the rest obtained from reference TRBV30 and TRBJ1-2, is as follows: SQTIHQWPATLVQPVGSPLSLECTVEGTSNPNLYWYRQAAGRGLQLLFYSVGIGQISSEVPQNLSASRPQDRQFILSSKKLLLSDSGFYLCAWRPSTEYGYTFGSGTRLTVV.

The chain uses TRBV6-5 and TRBJ1-1, with D possibly being TRBD1 (6 bases). CDR1 MNHEY and CDR2 SVGAGI come from the germline V gene. This CDR3 spans 14 amino acids. Trimming stripped 3 bases from V and 3 bases from J, with 11 bases between. CDR3 in DNA: TGTGCCAGCAGTTATTCCGGACAGTACACTGAAGCTTTCTTT. It translates to CASSYSGQYTEAFF.

J is TRBJ2-3 and V is TRBV2, with TRBD2 identical over 9 bases. The V and J ends lost 6 bases and 3 bases, in that order; junction bases with no gene match: 4. This CDR3 region has 14 residues. Per germline, CDR1 SNHLY and CDR2 FYNNEI. The chain's CDR3 is CASSLLAGTDTQYF. The CDR3, as DNA: TGTGCCAGCAGCCTCCTAGCGGGGACAGATACGCAGTATTTT.

The chain carries TRBV19 and TRBJ1-6, with TRBD1 matching 9 bases. Trimming took 4 bases from V and 2 from J; bases not matched to a gene: 18. The length of the CDR3 is 21 residues. The germline gives CDR1 LNHDA, CDR2 SQIVND (reference sequence). The CDR3 region is CASSTDAYRGQPKAYNSPLHF. The DNA for the CDR3 is TGTGCCAGTAGTACAGACGCTTACAGGGGGCAGCCGAAGGCCTATAATTCACCCCTCCACTTT.

The chain carries TRBV9 and TRBJ2-3; 7 bases match TRBD1. The CDR3 is made up of 14 amino acids. Germline CDR1 is SGDLS and CDR2 is YYNGEE. V lost 6 bases to trimming and J lost 1 base; unmatched junction nucleotides: 5. This CDR3 is CASTRTGGTDTQYF. Here the CDR3 DNA reads TGTGCCAGCACCCGGACAGGAGGCACAGATACGCAGTATTTT.

The rearrangement uses TRBV6-5 and TRBJ2-7, with D possibly matching TRBD2 (6 bases). Per germline, CDR1 MNHEY and CDR2 SVGAGI. This CDR3 is 15 amino acids long. V lost 5 bases and J lost 0, with 14 bases in between. The CDR3 protein is CASSTGEEGSYEQYF. The CDR3 coding sequence is TGTGCCAGCAGTACGGGGGAGGAGGGCTCCTACGAGCAGTACTTC.

The CDR3 here is CASSYVSGANTGELFF. CDR3 nucleotide sequence: TGTGCCAGCAGTTACGTTAGCGGGGCGAACACCGGGGAGCTGTTTTTT. The V and J genes are TRBV6-6 and TRBJ2-2; 8 nucleotides match TRBD2. This CDR3 comprises 16 residues. With 2 bases clipped from V and 0 bases from J, the junction kept 2 bases outside the gene matches. The germline V gene encodes CDR1 MNHNY and CDR2 SVGAGI (reference sequence).

This chain joins TRBV2 and TRBJ2-7; TRBD1 matches at 9 bases. Germline V gives CDR1 SNHLY, CDR2 FYNNEI. The ends lost 1 base at V and 8 bases at J; junction bases unmatched: 6. There are 14 residues in the CDR3. CDR3 nucleotide sequence: TGTGCCAGCAGTGAAGGGGGACAGGGCTTCCAGCAGTACTTC. Translation: CASSEGGQGFQQYF.

The chain employs TRBV5-4 and TRBJ1-3; TRBD1 matches 10 bases. CDR3 length: 18 amino acids. V was pared by 4 bases and J by 0 bases, with 10 bases of the junction left unmatched. CDR1 and CDR2 from the germline V gene are SGHNT and YYREEE (reference sequence). CDR3 sequence reads: CASSDRDRGYSSGNTIYF. The CDR3, as DNA: TGTGCCAGCAGCGACCGGGACAGGGGCTATTCCTCTGGAAACACCATATATTTT.